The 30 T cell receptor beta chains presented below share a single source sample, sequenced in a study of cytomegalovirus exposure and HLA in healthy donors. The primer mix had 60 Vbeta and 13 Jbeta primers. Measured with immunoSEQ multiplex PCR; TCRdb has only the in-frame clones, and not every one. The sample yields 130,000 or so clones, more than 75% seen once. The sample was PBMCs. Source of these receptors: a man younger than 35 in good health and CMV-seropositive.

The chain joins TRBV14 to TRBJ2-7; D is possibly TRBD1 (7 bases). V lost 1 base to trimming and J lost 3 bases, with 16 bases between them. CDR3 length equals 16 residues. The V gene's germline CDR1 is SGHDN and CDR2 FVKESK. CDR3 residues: CASSQVGAGGLYEQYF. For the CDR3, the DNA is TGTGCCAGCAGCCAAGTCGGGGCAGGGGGGCTCTACGAGCAGTACTTC. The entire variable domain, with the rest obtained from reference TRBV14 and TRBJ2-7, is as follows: EAGVTQFPSHSVIEKGQTVTLRCDPISGHDNLYWYRRVMGKEIKFLLHFVKESKQDESGMPNNRFLAERTGGTYSTLKVQPAELEDSGVYFCASSQVGAGGLYEQYFGPGTRLTVT.

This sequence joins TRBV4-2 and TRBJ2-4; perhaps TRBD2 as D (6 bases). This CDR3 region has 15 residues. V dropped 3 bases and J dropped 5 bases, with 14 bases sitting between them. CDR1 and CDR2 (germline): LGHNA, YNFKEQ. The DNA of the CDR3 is TGTGCCAGCAGCCAGGGACTGACGACTCAAAACATTCAGTACTTC. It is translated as CASSQGLTTQNIQYF.

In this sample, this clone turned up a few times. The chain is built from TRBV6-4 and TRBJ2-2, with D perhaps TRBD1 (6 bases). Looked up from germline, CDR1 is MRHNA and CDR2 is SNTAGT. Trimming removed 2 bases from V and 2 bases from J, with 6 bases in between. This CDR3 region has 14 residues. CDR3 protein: CASSDGTNTGELFF. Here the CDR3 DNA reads TGTGCCAGCAGTGACGGGACAAACACCGGGGAGCTGTTTTTT.

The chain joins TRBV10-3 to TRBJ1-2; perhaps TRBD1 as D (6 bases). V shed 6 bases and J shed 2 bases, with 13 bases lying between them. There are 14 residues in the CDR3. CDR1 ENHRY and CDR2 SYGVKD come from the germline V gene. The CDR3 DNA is TGTGCCATCAGGCCTCCAGGGGCGAACTATGGCTACACCTTC. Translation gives CAIRPPGANYGYTF.

This CDR3 is CASSEARREAFF. CDR3 bases: TGTGCCAGCAGTGAAGCTCGCAGGGAAGCTTTCTTT. The chain joins TRBV6-1 to TRBJ1-1, with unresolved D. The CDR3 consists of 12 residues. Germline V gives CDR1 MNHNS, CDR2 SASEGT. Deletions cut 0 bases from V and 8 bases from J, with 7 bases between.

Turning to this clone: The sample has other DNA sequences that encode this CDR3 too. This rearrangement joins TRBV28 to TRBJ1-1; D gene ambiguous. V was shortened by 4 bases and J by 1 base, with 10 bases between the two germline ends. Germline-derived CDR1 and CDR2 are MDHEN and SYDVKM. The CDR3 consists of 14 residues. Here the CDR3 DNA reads TGTGCCAGCAGTTATCGGGGAGGGAACACTGAAGCTTTCTTT. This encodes CASSYRGGNTEAFF.

CDR3 sequence: CASAFGAVNTEAFF. The CDR3 coding sequence is TGTGCTAGTGCTTTTGGGGCCGTGAACACTGAAGCTTTCTTT. The chain combines TRBV12-5 with TRBJ1-1, with TRBD1 as a possible D gene (5 bases). CDR3 size: 14 residues. V lost 7 bases and J lost 0, with 12 bases in between. CDR1 is LGHNT and CDR2 is FRNRAP in the germline V gene.

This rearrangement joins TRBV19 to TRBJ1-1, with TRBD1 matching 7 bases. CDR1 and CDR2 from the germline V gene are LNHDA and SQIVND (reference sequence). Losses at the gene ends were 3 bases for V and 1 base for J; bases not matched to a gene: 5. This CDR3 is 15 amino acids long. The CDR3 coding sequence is TGTGCCAGTAGTATGACAGGGAATCAGAACACTGAAGCTTTCTTT. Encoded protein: CASSMTGNQNTEAFF.

The CDR3 nucleotides read TGTGCCAGCAGCGATACAGGGGGCGCTGAATATTCCTACGAGCAGTACTTC. Protein: CASSDTGGAEYSYEQYF. The rearrangement uses TRBV7-9 and TRBJ2-7; 9 nucleotides agree with TRBD1. Trimming at V came to 5 bases and at J to 1 base, leaving 12 bases not matched to a gene. Per the germline V gene, CDR1 is SEHNR and CDR2 is FQNEAQ (reference sequence). There are 17 residues in the CDR3.

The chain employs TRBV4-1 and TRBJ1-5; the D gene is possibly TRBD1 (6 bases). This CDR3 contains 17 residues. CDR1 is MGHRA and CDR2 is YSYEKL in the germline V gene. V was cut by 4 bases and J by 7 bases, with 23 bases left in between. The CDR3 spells CASSPDRFTGGGQPQHF. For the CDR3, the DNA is TGCGCCAGCAGCCCTGACAGGTTTACTGGGGGGGGGCAGCCCCAGCATTTT.

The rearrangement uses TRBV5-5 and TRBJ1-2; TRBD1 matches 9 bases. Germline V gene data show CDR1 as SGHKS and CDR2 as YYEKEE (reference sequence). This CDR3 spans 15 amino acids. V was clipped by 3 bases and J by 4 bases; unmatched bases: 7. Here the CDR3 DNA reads TGTGCCAGCAGCTCTACAGGGGGCGCAGGCTATGGCTACACCTTC. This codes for CASSSTGGAGYGYTF.

In nucleotides, the CDR3 is TGTGCCAGCAGCTTAGCGGGACAGGGGGTAATGGAGACCCAGTACTTC. Protein sequence: CASSLAGQGVMETQYF. The genes are TRBV7-2 and TRBJ2-5; 11 bases are shared with TRBD1. Germline loops: CDR1 SGHTA, CDR2 FQGNSA. V gave up 0 bases and J gave up 5 bases; unmatched junction bases: 5. The CDR3 covers 16 residues.

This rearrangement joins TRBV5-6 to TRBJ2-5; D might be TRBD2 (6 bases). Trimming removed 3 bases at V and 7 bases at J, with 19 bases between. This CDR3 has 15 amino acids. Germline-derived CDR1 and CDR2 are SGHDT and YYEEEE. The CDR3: CASSWGLPRPGTQYF. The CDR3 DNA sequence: TGTGCCAGCAGCTGGGGACTTCCCCGCCCGGGGACCCAGTACTTC.

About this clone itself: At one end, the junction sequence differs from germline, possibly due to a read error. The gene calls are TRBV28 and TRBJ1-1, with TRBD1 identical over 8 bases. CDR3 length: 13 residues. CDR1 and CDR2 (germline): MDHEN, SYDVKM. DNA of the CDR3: TGTGCCAGCAGGTTACAGGGGGGTCGAGGCATACGGTTT. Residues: CASRLQGGRGIRF.

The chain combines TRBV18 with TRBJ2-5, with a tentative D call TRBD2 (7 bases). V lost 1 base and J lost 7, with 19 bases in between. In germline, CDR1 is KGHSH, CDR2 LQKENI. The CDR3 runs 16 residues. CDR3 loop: CASSPRLAAEGGTQYF. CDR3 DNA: TGTGCCAGCTCACCACGGCTAGCGGCTGAAGGGGGGACCCAGTACTTC.

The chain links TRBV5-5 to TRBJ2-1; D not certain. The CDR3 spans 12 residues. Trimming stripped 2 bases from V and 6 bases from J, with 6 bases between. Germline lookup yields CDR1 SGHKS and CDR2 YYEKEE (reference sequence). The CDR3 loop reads CASSFGGNEQFF. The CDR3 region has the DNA TGTGCCAGCAGCTTCGGCGGCAATGAGCAGTTCTTC.

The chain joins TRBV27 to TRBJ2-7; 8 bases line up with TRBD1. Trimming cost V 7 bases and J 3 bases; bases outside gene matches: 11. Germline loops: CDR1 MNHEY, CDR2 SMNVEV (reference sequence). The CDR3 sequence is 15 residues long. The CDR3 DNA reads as TGTGCCAGCACTTCTCGGACAGGGTCAAGCTACGAGCAGTACTTC. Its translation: CASTSRTGSSYEQYF.

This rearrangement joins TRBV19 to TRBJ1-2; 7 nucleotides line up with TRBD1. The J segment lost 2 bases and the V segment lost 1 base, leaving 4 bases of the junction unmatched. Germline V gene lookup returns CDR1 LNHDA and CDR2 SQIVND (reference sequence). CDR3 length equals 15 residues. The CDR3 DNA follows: TGTGCCAGTAGTATAGGAGGAGGGGGCAACTATGGCTACACCTTC. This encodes CASSIGGGGNYGYTF.

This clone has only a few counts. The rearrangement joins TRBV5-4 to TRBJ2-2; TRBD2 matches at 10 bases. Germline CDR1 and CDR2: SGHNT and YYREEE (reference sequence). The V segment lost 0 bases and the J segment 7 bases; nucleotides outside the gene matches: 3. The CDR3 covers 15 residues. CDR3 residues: CASSLDLAGVGELFF. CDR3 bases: TGTGCCAGCAGCTTGGATCTAGCGGGAGTCGGGGAGCTGTTTTTT.

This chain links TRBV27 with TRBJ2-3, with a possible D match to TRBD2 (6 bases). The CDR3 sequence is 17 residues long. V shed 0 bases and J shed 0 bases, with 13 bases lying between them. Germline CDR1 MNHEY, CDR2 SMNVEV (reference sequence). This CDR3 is CASSLSFIGGSTDTQYF. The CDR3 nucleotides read TGTGCCAGCAGTTTATCCTTCATCGGGGGAAGCACAGATACGCAGTATTTT.

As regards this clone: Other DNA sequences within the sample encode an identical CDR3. In nucleotides, the CDR3 is TGTGCCAGCAGCTTAGCGGCAGGTGGCAATCAGCCCCAGCATTTT. It is translated as CASSLAAGGNQPQHF. This sequence joins TRBV7-9 and TRBJ1-5; D is ambiguous. This CDR3 is 15 amino acids long. V lost 0 bases and J 2 bases, leaving 8 bases between the germline ends. The germline gives CDR1 SEHNR, CDR2 FQNEAQ (reference sequence).

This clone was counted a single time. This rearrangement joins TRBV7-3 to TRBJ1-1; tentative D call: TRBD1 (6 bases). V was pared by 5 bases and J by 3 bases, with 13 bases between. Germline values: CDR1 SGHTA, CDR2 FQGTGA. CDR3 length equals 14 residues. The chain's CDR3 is CASSPTGGDTEAFF. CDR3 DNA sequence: TGTGCCAGCAGCCCGACAGGAGGCGACACTGAAGCTTTCTTT.

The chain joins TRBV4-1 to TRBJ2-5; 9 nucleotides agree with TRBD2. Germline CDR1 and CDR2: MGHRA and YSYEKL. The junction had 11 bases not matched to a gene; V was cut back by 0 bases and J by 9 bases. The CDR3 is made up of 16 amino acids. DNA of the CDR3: TGCGCCAGCAGCCAAGAGACGACTAGCGGTCCTTGGGCCCAGTACTTC. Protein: CASSQETTSGPWAQYF.

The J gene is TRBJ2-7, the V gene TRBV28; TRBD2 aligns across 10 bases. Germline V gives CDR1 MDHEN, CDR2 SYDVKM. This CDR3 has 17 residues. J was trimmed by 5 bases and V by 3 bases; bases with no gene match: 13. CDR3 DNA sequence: TGTGCCAGCAGTTTCGCGGCGCTAGCGGGAGTAAGCGACGAGCAGTACTTC. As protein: CASSFAALAGVSDEQYF.

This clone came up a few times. The CDR3 region has the DNA TGCGCCAGCAGCTTCGACGGGGGGAATCAGCCCCAGCATTTT. Translating gives CASSFDGGNQPQHF. The rearrangement uses TRBV5-1 and TRBJ1-5, with D possibly being TRBD1 (5 bases). CDR1 SGHRS and CDR2 YFSETQ come from the germline V gene. This CDR3 has 14 residues. The V gene lost 2 bases and the J gene lost 4 bases, with 10 bases spanning the gap.

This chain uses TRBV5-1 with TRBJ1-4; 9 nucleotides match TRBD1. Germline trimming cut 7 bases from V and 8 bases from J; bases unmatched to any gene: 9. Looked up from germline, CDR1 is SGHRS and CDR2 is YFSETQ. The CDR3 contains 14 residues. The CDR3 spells CASGEPGTGEKLFF. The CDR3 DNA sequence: TGCGCCAGCGGAGAGCCCGGGACAGGGGAAAAACTGTTTTTT.

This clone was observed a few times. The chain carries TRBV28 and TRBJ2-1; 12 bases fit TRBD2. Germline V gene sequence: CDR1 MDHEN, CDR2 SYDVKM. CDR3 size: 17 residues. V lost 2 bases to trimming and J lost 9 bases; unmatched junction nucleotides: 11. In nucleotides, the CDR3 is TGTGCCAGCAGTTTACTTAGACTAGCGGGAGCTCTGGGTGAGCAGTTCTTC. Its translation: CASSLLRLAGALGEQFF.

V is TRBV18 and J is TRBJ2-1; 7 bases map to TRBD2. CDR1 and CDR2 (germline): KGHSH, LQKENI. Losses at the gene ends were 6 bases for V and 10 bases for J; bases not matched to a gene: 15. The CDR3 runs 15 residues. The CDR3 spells CASSRTAGAISEQFF. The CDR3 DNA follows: TGTGCCAGCTCCCGAACTGCGGGAGCTATTAGCGAGCAGTTCTTC.

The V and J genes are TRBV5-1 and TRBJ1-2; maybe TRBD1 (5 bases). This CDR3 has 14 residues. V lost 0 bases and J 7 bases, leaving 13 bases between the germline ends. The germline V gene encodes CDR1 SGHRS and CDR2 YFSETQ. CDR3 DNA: TGCGCCAGCAGCTTGGAAGGCGGACAACTTGGCTACACCTTC. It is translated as CASSLEGGQLGYTF.

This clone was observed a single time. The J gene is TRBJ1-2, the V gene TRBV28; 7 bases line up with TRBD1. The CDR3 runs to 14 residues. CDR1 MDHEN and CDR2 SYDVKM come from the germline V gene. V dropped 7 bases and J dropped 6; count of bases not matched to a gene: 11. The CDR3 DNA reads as TGTGCCAGCACCCTAGGAAGACAGGGAGATGGCTACACCTTC. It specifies CASTLGRQGDGYTF.